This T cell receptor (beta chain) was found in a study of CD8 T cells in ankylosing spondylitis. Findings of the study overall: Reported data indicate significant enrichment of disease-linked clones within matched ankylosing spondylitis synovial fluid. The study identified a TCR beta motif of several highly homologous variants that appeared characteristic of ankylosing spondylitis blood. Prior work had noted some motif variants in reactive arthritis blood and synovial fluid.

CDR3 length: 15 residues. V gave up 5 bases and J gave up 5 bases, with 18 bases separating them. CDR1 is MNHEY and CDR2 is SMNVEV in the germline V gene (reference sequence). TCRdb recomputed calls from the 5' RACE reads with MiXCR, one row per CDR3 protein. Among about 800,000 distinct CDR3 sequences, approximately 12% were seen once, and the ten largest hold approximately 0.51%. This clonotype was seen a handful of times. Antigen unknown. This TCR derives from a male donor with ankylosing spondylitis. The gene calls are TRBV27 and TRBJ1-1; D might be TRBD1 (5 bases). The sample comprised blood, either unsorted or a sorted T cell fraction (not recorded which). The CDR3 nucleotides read TGTGCCAGCAGTCGCCAGCGGGGGTTGTGGACTGAAGCTTTCTTT. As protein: CASSRQRGLWTEAFF.